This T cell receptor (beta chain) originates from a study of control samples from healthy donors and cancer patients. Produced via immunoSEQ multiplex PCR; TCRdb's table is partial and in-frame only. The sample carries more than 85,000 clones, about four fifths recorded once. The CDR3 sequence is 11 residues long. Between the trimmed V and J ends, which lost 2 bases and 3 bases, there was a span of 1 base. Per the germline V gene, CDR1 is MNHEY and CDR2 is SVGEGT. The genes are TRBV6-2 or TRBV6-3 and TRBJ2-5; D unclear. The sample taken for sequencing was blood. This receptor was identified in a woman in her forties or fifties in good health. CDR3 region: CASSYEETQYF. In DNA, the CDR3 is TGTGCCAGCAGTTACGAAGAGACCCAGTACTTC.